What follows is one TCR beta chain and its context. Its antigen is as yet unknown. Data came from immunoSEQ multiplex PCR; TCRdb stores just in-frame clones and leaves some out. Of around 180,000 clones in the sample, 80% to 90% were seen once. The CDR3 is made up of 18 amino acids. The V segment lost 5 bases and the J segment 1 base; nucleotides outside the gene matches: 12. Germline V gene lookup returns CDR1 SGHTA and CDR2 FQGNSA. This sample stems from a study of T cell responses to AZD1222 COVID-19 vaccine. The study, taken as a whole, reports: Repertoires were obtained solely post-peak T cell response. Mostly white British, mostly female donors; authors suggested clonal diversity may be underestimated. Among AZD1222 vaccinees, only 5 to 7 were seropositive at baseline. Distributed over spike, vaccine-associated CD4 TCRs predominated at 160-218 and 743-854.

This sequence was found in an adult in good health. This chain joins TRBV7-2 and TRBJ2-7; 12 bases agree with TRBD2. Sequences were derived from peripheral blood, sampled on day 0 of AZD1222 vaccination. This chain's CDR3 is CASSPTLTSGSRSYEQYF. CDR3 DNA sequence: TGTGCCAGCAGCCCTACTTTGACTAGCGGGAGTCGGTCCTACGAGCAGTACTTC.